A single sample gave rise to the 26 T cell receptor beta chains below, sequenced in a study of radiation and T cells in renal cell carcinoma. As to time point: baseline pretreatment blood. Indicated treatment: 15 Gy SBRT to primary tumor, nephrectomy 4 weeks later. Repertoires were generated with immunoSEQ multiplex PCR, while TCRdb's copy carries only in-frame clones and drops some. The sample yields roughly 100,000 clones, 82% seen once. The sample here was blood, taken from a patient whose treatment included radiotherapy and nephrectomy. All receptors come from a man aged 55 to 70 with renal cell carcinoma.

This CDR3 reads CASSLIAGGNNEQFF. The CDR3 region has the DNA TGTGCCAGCAGTTTAATCGCGGGAGGGAACAATGAGCAGTTCTTC. J is TRBJ2-1 and V is TRBV28, with 9 bases identical to TRBD2. This CDR3 contains 15 residues. V dropped 2 bases and J dropped 5; count of bases not matched to a gene: 4. Germline V gene lookup returns CDR1 MDHEN and CDR2 SYDVKM.

This clone was seen a handful of times. V and J are TRBV29-1 and TRBJ2-5; 9 bases map to TRBD1. This CDR3 comprises 13 residues. The V segment lost 7 bases and the J segment 5 bases; nucleotides outside the gene matches: 8. CDR1 and CDR2 (germline): SQVTM, ANQGSEA. The DNA for the CDR3 is TGCAGCGCCCAACAGGGGGCGGTGGAGACCCAGTACTTC. This encodes CSAQQGAVETQYF.

On this clone: Other nucleotide sequences from this sample produce the same CDR3. The J gene is TRBJ1-5, the V gene TRBV19, with D perhaps TRBD1 (5 bases). Germline lookup yields CDR1 LNHDA and CDR2 SQIVND (reference sequence). V was cut by 2 bases and J by 4 bases, with 9 bases left in between. The CDR3 has 14 amino acids. For the CDR3, the DNA is TGTGCCAGTAGTATACGGGCAGGGAATCAGCCCCAGCATTTT. As protein: CASSIRAGNQPQHF.

The gene calls are TRBV19 and TRBJ2-3, with D perhaps matching TRBD1 (5 bases). V was pared by 6 bases and J by 3 bases, with 19 bases between. The CDR3 has 16 amino acids. In germline, CDR1 is LNHDA, CDR2 SQIVND (reference sequence). Here the CDR3 reads CASSPHRQPGTDTQYF. The DNA of the CDR3 is TGTGCCAGTAGCCCCCACCGACAGCCAGGGACAGATACGCAGTATTTT.

The chain uses TRBV7-9 and TRBJ2-2; 11 bases are a match to TRBD2. With V trimmed by 7 bases and J by 3 bases, 1 base remained unmatched. Germline V CDR1 and CDR2: SEHNR, FQNEAQ (reference sequence). The CDR3 loop spans 14 amino acids. DNA of the CDR3: TGTGCCAGCAAACTAGCGGGAGACACCGGGGAGCTGTTTTTT. It specifies CASKLAGDTGELFF.

The chain uses TRBV2 and TRBJ2-5; D is uncertain. Germline CDR1 is SNHLY and CDR2 is FYNNEI. V lost 4 bases and J lost 5, with 14 bases in between. The CDR3 is made up of 14 amino acids. The CDR3 loop is CASSGTGRPETQYF. The CDR3 coding sequence is TGTGCCAGCAGTGGTACGGGCCGCCCGGAGACCCAGTACTTC.

This clone has more than one count but fewer than ten. The chain couples TRBV7-2 to TRBJ1-1, with 8 bases lining up with TRBD1. The V segment lost 5 bases and the J segment 9 bases; nucleotides outside the gene matches: 8. The CDR3 consists of 13 residues. Germline-derived CDR1 and CDR2 are SGHTA and FQGNSA. The DNA for the CDR3 is TGTGCCAGCAGCATGGACAGGGCGTCAAAAGCTTTCTTT. Translated: CASSMDRASKAFF.

The genes are TRBV28 and TRBJ1-1, with TRBD1 matching 8 bases. The CDR3 is made up of 15 amino acids. CDR1 is MDHEN and CDR2 is SYDVKM in the germline V gene. The V gene end was trimmed by 2 bases and the J gene end by 3 bases; junction bases not matched to a gene: 5. CDR3 bases: TGTGCCAGCAGTTTACCCCTGACAGGGGACACTGAAGCTTTCTTT. Translating gives CASSLPLTGDTEAFF.

This chain joins TRBV28 and TRBJ2-5; the D gene is possibly TRBD2 (7 bases). CDR1 is MDHEN and CDR2 is SYDVKM in the germline V gene. The V end was cut by 4 bases, the J end by 5 bases, with 20 bases between. The CDR3 sequence is 16 residues long. DNA of the CDR3: TGTGCCAGCAGTTCCCCGCGGGCAGGGGAGGGCGAGACCCAGTACTTC. It yields the protein CASSSPRAGEGETQYF.

This sequence joins TRBV19 and TRBJ2-7, with 10 bases that match TRBD1. The ends lost 4 bases at V and 5 bases at J; junction bases unmatched: 8. Germline assignment: CDR1 LNHDA and CDR2 SQIVND (reference sequence). There are 15 residues in the CDR3. Written as DNA, the CDR3 is TGTGCCAGTAGTAACTGGGACAGGGGAGCACACGAGCAGTACTTC. It yields the protein CASSNWDRGAHEQYF.

This rearrangement joins TRBV7-9 to TRBJ1-1; no definite D call. The CDR3 is 11 amino acids. Trimming removed 5 bases at V and 7 bases at J, with 8 bases between. The V gene's germline CDR1 is SEHNR and CDR2 FQNEAQ (reference sequence). CDR3 coding DNA: TGTGCCAGCAGCCGAAGCCTTGAAGCTTTCTTT. Its protein is CASSRSLEAFF.

This clone was seen once. The genes are TRBV5-4 and TRBJ2-1; 8 bases are shared with TRBD2. Germline-derived CDR1 and CDR2 are SGHNT and YYREEE (reference sequence). J lost 6 bases, V lost 5 bases, and 10 bases had no gene match. The CDR3 is 15 amino acids. The CDR3 region is CASSSGLVGPNEQFF. In DNA form, the CDR3 reads TGTGCCAGCAGTTCGGGACTAGTGGGGCCCAATGAGCAGTTCTTC. Based on the CDR3 plus reference TRBV5-4 and TRBJ2-1, the full variable domain is ETGVTQSPTHLIKTRGQQVTLRCSSQSGHNTVSWYQQALGQGPQFIFQYYREEENGRGNFPPRFSGLQFPNYSSELNVNALELDDSALYLCASSSGLVGPNEQFFGPGTRLTVL.

The gene calls are TRBV5-6 and TRBJ2-7; no firm D call. CDR3 size: 16 residues. The germline V gene encodes CDR1 SGHDT and CDR2 YYEEEE. With 0 bases removed from V and 7 bases from J, the gap between germline ends came to 20 bases. The CDR3 loop is CASSLANFVSAGEQYF. CDR3 DNA sequence: TGTGCCAGCAGCTTGGCCAATTTCGTTTCGGCCGGGGAGCAGTACTTC.

The chain is built from TRBV21-1 and TRBJ2-3; the D call in the table, TRBD2, was not verified against the DNA. TRBV21-1 is given as a pseudogene. CDR3 length: 16 residues. The CDR3: CASPHSCGRLTDTQYF. The CDR3, as DNA: TGTGCCAGCCCCCATAGTTGCGGGAGGCTCACAGATACGCAGTATTTT.

This clone has a count of ten or more. The rearrangement joins TRBV6-1 to TRBJ2-2, with TRBD1 matching over 10 bases. The junction had 2 bases not matched to a gene; V was cut back by 2 bases and J by 2 bases. The CDR3 has 16 amino acids. Germline V gene lookup returns CDR1 MNHNS and CDR2 SASEGT. The CDR3 coding sequence is TGTGCCAGCAGTGAACCGACAGGGGGCAACACCGGGGAGCTGTTTTTT. This sequence encodes CASSEPTGGNTGELFF.

This clone was counted a few times. V and J are TRBV2 and TRBJ1-5; no definite D call. The V end lost 5 bases, the J end lost 2 bases, and 4 bases lay between the germline ends. CDR3 size: 12 residues. CDR1 is SNHLY and CDR2 is FYNNEI in the germline V gene. CDR3 nucleotide sequence: TGTGCCAGCAGTAGGGGCAATCAGCCCCAGCATTTT. It codes for CASSRGNQPQHF.

The rearrangement links TRBV30 to TRBJ1-2, with D possibly matching TRBD1 (6 bases). This CDR3 comprises 12 residues. V gave up 0 bases and J gave up 7 bases, with 9 bases separating them. CDR1 GTSNPN and CDR2 SVGIG come from the germline V gene (reference sequence). The CDR3 sequence: CAWSVSGAGYTF. The CDR3 DNA follows: TGTGCCTGGAGTGTATCGGGGGCTGGCTACACCTTC.

This clone has a handful of counts. CDR3: CASSEWGNQPQHF. CDR3 in DNA: TGTGCCAGCAGTGAATGGGGGAATCAGCCCCAGCATTTT. The rearrangement joins TRBV6-1 to TRBJ1-5; a possible D gene is TRBD1 (5 bases). There are 13 residues in the CDR3. The V end lost 2 bases, the J end lost 4 bases, and 6 bases lay between the germline ends. Looked up from germline, CDR1 is MNHNS and CDR2 is SASEGT.

The chain couples TRBV2 to TRBJ2-5; TRBD1 matches 8 bases. The CDR3 is 13 amino acids. Germline values: CDR1 SNHLY, CDR2 FYNNEI. With 4 bases clipped from V and 4 bases from J, the junction kept 2 bases outside the gene matches. This CDR3 reads CASSGTGLETQYF. The DNA of the CDR3 is TGTGCCAGCAGTGGGACAGGGCTAGAGACCCAGTACTTC.

V usage is TRBV6-5 and J usage is TRBJ1-1, with a tentative D call TRBD1 (6 bases). CDR1 is MNHEY and CDR2 is SVGAGI in the germline V gene. The CDR3 runs to 11 residues. V lost 2 bases, J lost 8 bases, and 6 bases lay in between. CDR3 nucleotides: TGTGCCAGCAGTTACGACAGGGAAGCTTTCTTT. Translation: CASSYDREAFF.

The V call is TRBV19, the J call TRBJ2-7; 7 nucleotides line up with TRBD1. Trimming at V came to 5 bases and at J to 3 bases, leaving 10 bases not matched to a gene. The CDR3 extends over 15 amino acids. Germline V gives CDR1 LNHDA, CDR2 SQIVND (reference sequence). The chain's CDR3 is CASSDARQGDYEQYF. CDR3 nucleotides: TGTGCCAGTAGTGACGCCCGACAGGGTGACTACGAGCAGTACTTC. Combining the CDR3 with reference TRBV19 and TRBJ2-7 gives the whole variable domain DGGITQSPKYLFRKEGQNVTLSCEQNLNHDAMYWYRQDPGQGLRLIYYSQIVNDFQKGDIAEGYSVSREKKESFPLTVTSAQKNPTAFYLCASSDARQGDYEQYFGPGTRLTVT.

The chain links TRBV7-9 to TRBJ2-7; TRBD2 aligns across 12 bases. With V trimmed by 5 bases and J by 7 bases, 9 bases remained unmatched. This CDR3 is built from 15 residues. Germline CDR1 reads SEHNR; CDR2 reads FQNEAQ (reference sequence). The CDR3 is CASSILAGGPLEQYF. The CDR3 DNA reads as TGTGCCAGCAGCATACTAGCGGGAGGCCCTCTTGAGCAGTACTTC.

The V gene is TRBV7-9, the J gene TRBJ2-1; the D is unclear. V was clipped by 5 bases and J by 4 bases, with 12 bases between them. The CDR3 is made up of 14 amino acids. Germline CDR1 reads SEHNR; CDR2 reads FQNEAQ (reference sequence). The CDR3, as DNA: TGTGCCAGCAGCCAATCTGGTCGTTACAATGAGCAGTTCTTC. Translating it yields CASSQSGRYNEQFF.

The chain employs TRBV5-1 and TRBJ1-4; 8 bases fit TRBD1. The CDR3 totals 19 residues. V lost 2 bases to trimming and J lost 8 bases; unmatched junction nucleotides: 20. Germline V lookup: CDR1 SGHRS, CDR2 YFSETQ. CDR3 sequence (DNA): TGCGCCAGCAGCTTTGGGGTTGAAAGGCCCGGACAGGGTGGAGAAAAACTGTTTTTT. It codes for CASSFGVERPGQGGEKLFF.

The CDR3 nucleotides are TGTGCCAGCAGTGGAAGGGGGGGACTATACCACGAGCAGTACTTC. It encodes CASSGRGGLYHEQYF. The chain links TRBV6-1 to TRBJ2-7; TRBD2 might be the D (7 bases). The CDR3 extends over 15 amino acids. V was clipped by 4 bases and J by 5 bases, with 18 bases between them. Looked up from germline, CDR1 is MNHNS and CDR2 is SASEGT.

The chain uses TRBV2 and TRBJ2-1, with 10 bases aligning to TRBD1. V lost 1 base to trimming and J lost 6 bases; unmatched junction nucleotides: 3. CDR1 is SNHLY and CDR2 is FYNNEI in the germline V gene. This CDR3 is 15 amino acids long. The CDR3, as DNA: TGTGCCAGCAGTGAAGAGGGACAGGGGTTCAATGAGCAGTTCTTC. Its translation: CASSEEGQGFNEQFF.